This is a list of T cell receptor beta chains from one sample in a study of shared clonotypes between healthy human individuals. This table comes from immunoSEQ multiplex PCR, and its TCRdb copy is limited to in-frame clones, with some not included. Here the sample spans about 960,000 clones, approximately 76% being singletons. The sequencing input was memory CD4+ T cells sorted from blood. The receptors here all came from a man between 18 and 29 years old in good health. Both conserved end residues are part of each CDR3. Fields, in order: V gene, clone size, J gene, D gene, CDR3 protein, CDR3 DNA. The D gene is left open where the match is weak. The size field is filled for only some rows; it gives once, few, many or a size class.

V gene: TRBV19
clone size: -
J gene: TRBJ2-7
D gene: TRBD1
CDR3 protein: CASRDREYEQYF
CDR3 DNA: TGTGCCAGCCGGGACAGGGAGTACGAGCAGTACTTC

V gene: TRBV29-1
clone size: -
J gene: TRBJ1-2
D gene: -
CDR3 protein: CSVQSPDYGYTF
CDR3 DNA: TGCAGCGTTCAGTCGCCCGACTATGGCTACACCTTC

V gene: TRBV5-1
clone size: -
J gene: TRBJ2-3
D gene: TRBD1
CDR3 protein: CASSLEGGITDTQYF
CDR3 DNA: TGCGCCAGCAGCTTGGAAGGGGGCATCACAGATACGCAGTATTTT

V gene: TRBV5-6
clone size: -
J gene: TRBJ2-2
D gene: TRBD2
CDR3 protein: CASSSRGSGGFNTGELFF
CDR3 DNA: TGTGCCAGCAGCTCGCGAGGTAGCGGGGGTTTCAACACCGGGGAGCTGTTTTTT

V gene: TRBV10-3
clone size: few
J gene: TRBJ2-7
D gene: -
CDR3 protein: CAISESVGRDHGEYF
CDR3 DNA: TGTGCCATCAGTGAGTCGGTGGGGCGGGACCACGGAGAGTACTTC

V gene: TRBV29-1
clone size: -
J gene: TRBJ1-1
D gene: -
CDR3 protein: CTPQAMNTEAFF
CDR3 DNA: TGCACCCCCCAGGCGATGAACACTGAAGCTTTCTTT

V gene: TRBV6-6
clone size: -
J gene: TRBJ2-5
D gene: TRBD1
CDR3 protein: CASRDPGGALTQYF
CDR3 DNA: TGTGCCAGCAGAGACCCAGGGGGCGCGTTGACCCAGTACTTC

V gene: TRBV19
clone size: many
J gene: TRBJ1-3
D gene: -
CDR3 protein: CASTLDSSGNTIYF
CDR3 DNA: TGTGCCAGTACCCTAGACAGCTCTGGAAACACCATATATTTT

V gene: TRBV2
clone size: few
J gene: TRBJ2-1
D gene: TRBD2
CDR3 protein: CASGRVREQFF
CDR3 DNA: TGTGCCAGCGGGAGGGTACGTGAGCAGTTCTTC

V gene: TRBV7-2
clone size: -
J gene: TRBJ2-7
D gene: TRBD2
CDR3 protein: CASRKGTSGREMYEQYF
CDR3 DNA: TGTGCCAGCAGAAAAGGGACTAGCGGGAGAGAGATGTACGAGCAGTACTTC

V gene: TRBV23-1
clone size: -
J gene: TRBJ2-7
D gene: -
CDR3 protein: CASIRDGPRYEQYF
CDR3 DNA: TGCGCCAGCATTCGGGACGGTCCCCGCTACGAGCAGTACTTC

V gene: TRBV30
clone size: few
J gene: TRBJ1-1
D gene: -
CDR3 protein: CAWRWKGSTEAFF
CDR3 DNA: TGTGCCTGGAGGTGGAAGGGGAGCACTGAAGCTTTCTTT

V gene: TRBV10-2
clone size: -
J gene: TRBJ1-4
D gene: -
CDR3 protein: CASGQEKLFF
CDR3 DNA: TGCGCCAGCGGTCAAGAAAAACTGTTTTTT

V gene: TRBV7-6
clone size: many
J gene: TRBJ1-1
D gene: -
CDR3 protein: CASSLRVGDTEAFF
CDR3 DNA: TGTGCCAGCAGCTTAAGGGTTGGGGACACTGAAGCTTTCTTT

V gene: TRBV21-1
clone size: -
J gene: TRBJ2-1
D gene: -
CDR3 protein: CASSPPEGTNYNEQFF
CDR3 DNA: TGTGCCAGCAGCCCCCCGGAGGGGACTAACTACAATGAGCAGTTCTTC

V gene: TRBV6-1
clone size: -
J gene: TRBJ2-2
D gene: -
CDR3 protein: CASSGQRNTGELFF
CDR3 DNA: TGTGCCAGCTCTGGACAGAGGAACACCGGGGAGCTGTTTTTT

V gene: TRBV10-1
clone size: -
J gene: TRBJ2-7
D gene: TRBD2
CDR3 protein: CASSRLGGSYEQYF
CDR3 DNA: TGCGCCAGCAGTCGCTTGGGGGGGTCCTACGAGCAGTACTTC

V gene: TRBV5-4
clone size: -
J gene: TRBJ2-1
D gene: TRBD2
CDR3 protein: CASSSLAGAYNEQFF
CDR3 DNA: TGTGCCAGCAGCTCGCTAGCGGGGGCCTACAATGAGCAGTTCTTC

V gene: TRBV5-1
clone size: -
J gene: TRBJ2-3
D gene: -
CDR3 protein: CASSLGTSSSDTQYF
CDR3 DNA: TGCGCCAGCAGCTTGGGGACCTCTAGCTCAGATACGCAGTATTTT

V gene: TRBV25-1
clone size: once
J gene: TRBJ2-1
D gene: TRBD1
CDR3 protein: CASSEWGQGASNEQFF
CDR3 DNA: TGTGCCAGCAGTGAATGGGGACAGGGCGCCTCCAATGAGCAGTTCTTC

V gene: TRBV6-5
clone size: -
J gene: TRBJ1-1
D gene: -
CDR3 protein: CASINIYTEAFF
CDR3 DNA: TGTGCCAGCATTAACATTTACACTGAAGCTTTCTTT

V gene: TRBV6-1
clone size: -
J gene: TRBJ2-3
D gene: -
CDR3 protein: CASSGSGFSTDTQYF
CDR3 DNA: TGTGCCAGCAGTGGTAGCGGCTTTAGCACAGATACGCAGTATTTT

V gene: TRBV10-1
clone size: -
J gene: TRBJ2-3
D gene: TRBD1
CDR3 protein: CASSPDRHSTDTQYF
CDR3 DNA: TGCGCCAGCAGTCCGGACAGGCATAGCACAGATACGCAGTATTTT

V gene: TRBV6-5
clone size: once
J gene: TRBJ2-5
D gene: -
CDR3 protein: CASSYSSVTRKETQYF
CDR3 DNA: TGTGCCAGCAGTTACTCTAGCGTGACAAGGAAAGAGACCCAGTACTTC

V gene: TRBV6-6
clone size: once
J gene: TRBJ2-7
D gene: TRBD1
CDR3 protein: CASSHGTVQAYEQYF
CDR3 DNA: TGTGCCAGCAGTCACGGGACAGTACAAGCCTACGAGCAGTACTTC

V gene: TRBV2
clone size: -
J gene: TRBJ1-3
D gene: -
CDR3 protein: CASSELITVRKGNTIYF
CDR3 DNA: TGTGCCAGCAGTGAATTGATAACAGTAAGGAAAGGAAACACCATATATTTT

V gene: TRBV18
clone size: -
J gene: TRBJ1-1
D gene: -
CDR3 protein: CASSHGGATEAFF
CDR3 DNA: TGTGCCAGCTCCCACGGGGGGGCCACTGAAGCTTTCTTT

V gene: TRBV7-2
clone size: -
J gene: TRBJ2-3
D gene: -
CDR3 protein: CASSLRGVSTDTQYF
CDR3 DNA: TGTGCCAGCAGCTTACGCGGGGTAAGCACAGATACGCAGTATTTT

V gene: TRBV6-6
clone size: -
J gene: TRBJ1-5
D gene: -
CDR3 protein: CASRIGDQPQHF
CDR3 DNA: TGTGCCAGCAGGATAGGGGATCAGCCCCAGCATTTT

V gene: TRBV9
clone size: -
J gene: TRBJ2-3
D gene: -
CDR3 protein: CASSQSGDTQYF
CDR3 DNA: TGTGCCAGCAGCCAGTCCGGAGATACGCAGTATTTT

V gene: TRBV7-3
clone size: -
J gene: TRBJ2-2
D gene: TRBD2
CDR3 protein: CASSKLAGGTGELFF
CDR3 DNA: TGTGCCAGCAGCAAACTAGCGGGAGGCACCGGGGAGCTGTTTTTT

V gene: TRBV6-5
clone size: few
J gene: TRBJ1-2
D gene: -
CDR3 protein: CASSYVGNSGNYGYTF
CDR3 DNA: TGTGCCAGCAGTTACGTTGGGAATAGTGGGAACTATGGCTACACCTTC

V gene: TRBV10-3
clone size: once
J gene: TRBJ2-2
D gene: -
CDR3 protein: CATRGGTQNTGELFF
CDR3 DNA: TGTGCCACAAGAGGGGGGACTCAGAACACCGGGGAGCTGTTTTTT

V gene: TRBV7-9
clone size: -
J gene: TRBJ1-1
D gene: -
CDR3 protein: CASSSRQQMNTEAFF
CDR3 DNA: TGTGCCAGCAGCTCGCGACAGCAGATGAACACTGAAGCTTTCTTT

V gene: TRBV29-1
clone size: -
J gene: TRBJ1-2
D gene: TRBD1
CDR3 protein: CSVRTGDYGYTF
CDR3 DNA: TGCAGCGTCAGGACAGGGGACTATGGCTACACCTTC

V gene: TRBV5-6
clone size: -
J gene: TRBJ2-7
D gene: -
CDR3 protein: CASSFTTTNPREQYF
CDR3 DNA: TGTGCCAGCAGCTTTACTACCACGAACCCTCGCGAGCAGTACTTC

V gene: TRBV5-6
clone size: -
J gene: TRBJ2-7
D gene: -
CDR3 protein: CASSHGYEQYF
CDR3 DNA: TGTGCCAGCAGCCACGGATACGAGCAGTACTTC

V gene: TRBV5-6
clone size: once
J gene: TRBJ2-5
D gene: -
CDR3 protein: CASSLWLGDPTQETQYF
CDR3 DNA: TGTGCCAGCAGCTTGTGGTTGGGGGACCCGACACAAGAGACCCAGTACTTC

V gene: TRBV11-2
clone size: few
J gene: TRBJ2-7
D gene: -
CDR3 protein: CASSSIPRHYEQYF
CDR3 DNA: TGTGCCAGCAGCTCCATACCCAGGCACTACGAGCAGTACTTC

V gene: TRBV11-1
clone size: -
J gene: TRBJ2-1
D gene: TRBD2
CDR3 protein: CASSFPSGGSNNEQFF
CDR3 DNA: TGTGCCAGCAGCTTCCCTAGCGGGGGATCCAACAATGAGCAGTTCTTC

V gene: TRBV18
clone size: -
J gene: TRBJ1-2
D gene: -
CDR3 protein: CASSPRPPGLNYGYTF
CDR3 DNA: TGTGCCAGCTCACCAAGACCACCGGGTCTCAACTATGGCTACACCTTC

V gene: TRBV10-2
clone size: few
J gene: TRBJ1-1
D gene: -
CDR3 protein: CASSRQKNTEAFF
CDR3 DNA: TGCGCCAGCAGTAGACAGAAGAACACTGAAGCTTTCTTT